In this sample, the clone carrying this T cell receptor (beta chain) turned up a few times. Its antigen is unidentified. These data come from a study of post-analysis software for immune sequencing data. The study's findings and limits: Elevated frequency relative to controls characterized four to six TRBV segments in patients, TRBV5-6, TRBV5-1 and TRBV20-1 among them. Compared against controls, patients with multiple sclerosis displayed significantly lower normalized Chao1 diversity. By F measure, samples from a shared preparation batch strongly co-clustered.

V was clipped by 0 bases and J by 11 bases, with 13 bases between them. The CDR3 loop spans 13 amino acids. The germline gives CDR1 LNHNV, CDR2 YYDKDF (reference sequence). Prepared TCR beta cDNA libraries contained unique molecular identifiers. MiXCR, run by TCRdb on the PCR reads, gives a single entry per CDR3 protein. The sample has roughly 800,000 distinct CDR3 sequences; roughly 50% are singletons. The clonotype comes from a girl aged 5 to 17 with multiple sclerosis. The V call is TRBV15, the J call TRBJ2-5; D perhaps matches TRBD2 (6 bases). The specimen was blood. CDR3 nucleotides: TGTGCCACCAGCAGAGATCGCGGGGCGCAGCAGTACTTC. Translated: CATSRDRGAQQYF.